These T cell receptor beta chains were read from a single sample in a study of cytomegalovirus exposure and HLA in healthy donors. The method was immunoSEQ multiplex PCR; TCRdb's version includes in-frame clones alone and lacks a portion of them. The table has about 200,000 clones, roughly 85% seen once. The sample taken for sequencing was PBMCs. These receptors came from a woman aged 25 to 39 in good health and CMV-seropositive. Each CDR3 is given with its conserved first and last residue. A D gene is named only where the DNA matches it firmly. The size of a clone is reported for some rows only, either as once, few or many, or as a class for expanded clones.

V	D	size	J	CDR3	DNA
TRBV11-2	NA	NA	TRBJ2-1	CASSLSPLAPYNEQFF	TGTGCCAGCAGCTTATCACCACTAGCCCCCTACAATGAGCAGTTCTTC
TRBV27	TRBD2	NA	TRBJ2-5	CASSPMWGGETQYF	TGTGCCAGCAGTCCTATGTGGGGGGGAGAGACCCAGTACTTC
TRBV7-9	NA	NA	TRBJ1-1	CSSSAAAVRAFF	TGTTCCAGCAGTGCTGCGGCAGTTAGAGCTTTCTTT
TRBV7-2	NA	NA	TRBJ2-7	CASSRSGFSSYEQYF	TGTGCCAGCAGCCGAAGCGGGTTTAGCTCCTACGAGCAGTACTTC
TRBV11-3	NA	NA	TRBJ2-1	CASSPAGGSSYNEQFF	TGTGCCAGCAGCCCGGCCGGGGGAAGCTCCTACAATGAGCAGTTCTTC
TRBV29-1	NA	NA	TRBJ2-1	CSVELGLGDTYNEQFF	TGCAGCGTTGAATTAGGTTTAGGGGATACCTACAATGAGCAGTTCTTC
TRBV2	TRBD1	few	TRBJ1-2	CASSRDSFYGYTF	TGTGCCAGCAGCCGGGACAGCTTCTATGGCTACACCTTC
TRBV7-9	TRBD2	NA	TRBJ2-1	CASSLGGGGTYEQFF	TGTGCCAGCAGCTTAGGGGGCGGGGGGACCTATGAGCAGTTCTTC
TRBV4-3	TRBD2	NA	TRBJ2-3	CASSLVAGGLTDTQYF	TGCGCCAGCAGCTTGGTAGCGGGGGGCCTCACAGATACGCAGTATTTT
TRBV21-1	NA	NA	TRBJ2-7	CASSRTSDSYEQYF	TGTGCCAGCAGCAGGACTAGCGACTCCTACGAGCAGTACTTC
TRBV10-1	TRBD2	NA	TRBJ2-1	CASSESGGGAGNEQFF	TGCGCCAGCAGTGAGTCGGGCGGGGGGGCCGGGAATGAGCAGTTCTTC
TRBV5-1	TRBD1	NA	TRBJ1-1	CASSPRQGLNTEAFF	TGCGCCAGCAGCCCTCGACAGGGTCTGAACACTGAAGCTTTCTTT
TRBV28	NA	once	TRBJ1-2	CASNPAWKRDGYTF	TGTGCCAGCAACCCGGCTTGGAAGCGTGATGGCTACACCTTC
TRBV9	NA	NA	TRBJ1-1	CASSPGLGVDLNTEAFF	TGTGCCAGCAGCCCCGGGTTAGGGGTTGACTTGAACACTGAAGCTTTCTTT
TRBV5-1	TRBD2	NA	TRBJ2-2	CASSREVTSGTGELFF	TGCGCCAGCAGCCGGGAGGTGACTAGCGGCACCGGGGAGCTGTTTTTT
TRBV4-3	NA	once	TRBJ2-7	CASSQGRVYEQYF	TGCGCCAGCAGCCAAGGGAGGGTCTACGAGCAGTACTTC
TRBV25-1	NA	NA	TRBJ2-5	CASSYGGGQETQYF	TGTGCCAGCAGTTACGGGGGAGGTCAAGAGACCCAGTACTTC
TRBV29-1	NA	few	TRBJ2-2	CSVASGATGELFF	TGCAGCGTTGCTTCGGGAGCCACCGGGGAGCTGTTTTTT
TRBV14	NA	NA	TRBJ2-2	CASSNYLRAGYTGELFF	TGTGCCAGCAGCAACTACTTACGAGCAGGGTACACCGGGGAGCTGTTTTTT
TRBV29-1	TRBD1	NA	TRBJ2-7	CSGWGQLSGEQYF	TGCAGCGGATGGGGACAGCTATCTGGCGAGCAGTACTTC
TRBV5-5	NA	NA	TRBJ1-2	CASSLGQTSNYGYTF	TGTGCCAGCAGCTTGGGGCAGACATCTAACTATGGCTACACCTTC
TRBV5-4	NA	NA	TRBJ1-6	CASSLEAGVSPLHF	TGTGCCAGCAGCTTGGAGGCAGGCGTTTCACCCCTCCACTTT
TRBV6-6	TRBD1	NA	TRBJ1-4	CASRTDRERLFF	TGTGCCAGCAGAACAGACAGGGAACGGCTGTTTTTT
TRBV10-3	TRBD1	NA	TRBJ1-3	CAIRTGGSGNTIYF	TGTGCCATCAGAACAGGGGGTTCTGGAAACACCATATATTTT
TRBV13	TRBD1	NA	TRBJ2-2	CASSLGDWNLGQAPSTRELFF	TGTGCCAGCAGCTTAGGCGATTGGAATTTGGGACAGGCCCCGAGCACCAGGGAGCTGTTTTTT